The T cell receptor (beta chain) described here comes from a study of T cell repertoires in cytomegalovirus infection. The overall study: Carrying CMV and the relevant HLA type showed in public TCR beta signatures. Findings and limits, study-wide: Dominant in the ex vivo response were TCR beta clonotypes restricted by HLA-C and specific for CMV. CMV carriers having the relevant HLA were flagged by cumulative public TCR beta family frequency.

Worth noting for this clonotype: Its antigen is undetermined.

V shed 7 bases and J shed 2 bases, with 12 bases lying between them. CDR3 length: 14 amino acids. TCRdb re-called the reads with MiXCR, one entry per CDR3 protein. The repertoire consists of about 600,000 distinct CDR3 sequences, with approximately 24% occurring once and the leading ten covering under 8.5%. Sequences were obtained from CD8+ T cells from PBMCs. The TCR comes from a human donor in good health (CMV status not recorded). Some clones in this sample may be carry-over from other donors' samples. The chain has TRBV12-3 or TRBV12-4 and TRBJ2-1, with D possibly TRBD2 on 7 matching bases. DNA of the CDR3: TGTGCCAGCACTTCGGGGGGCACCTACAATGAGCAGTTCTTC. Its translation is CASTSGGTYNEQFF.